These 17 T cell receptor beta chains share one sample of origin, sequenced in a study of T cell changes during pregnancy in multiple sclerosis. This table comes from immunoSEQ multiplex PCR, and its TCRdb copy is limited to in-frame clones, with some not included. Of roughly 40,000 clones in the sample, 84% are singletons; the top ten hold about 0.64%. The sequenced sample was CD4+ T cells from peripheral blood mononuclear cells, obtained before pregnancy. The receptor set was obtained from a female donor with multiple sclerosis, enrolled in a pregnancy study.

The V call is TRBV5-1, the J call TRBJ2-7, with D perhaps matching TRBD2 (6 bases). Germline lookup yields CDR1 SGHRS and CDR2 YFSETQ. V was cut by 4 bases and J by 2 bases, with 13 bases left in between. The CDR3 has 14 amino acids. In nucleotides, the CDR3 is TGCGCCAGCAGCATCACGGCGGGGACCTACGAGCAGTACTTC. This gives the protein CASSITAGTYEQYF.

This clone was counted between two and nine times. CDR3 sequence (DNA): TGCGCCAGCACCAGACAGGGGAGCAATCAGCCCCAGCATTTT. Its translation: CASTRQGSNQPQHF. The rearrangement links TRBV10-1 to TRBJ1-5, with TRBD1 matching over 8 bases. Germline CDR1 reads WNHNN; CDR2 reads SYGVQD (reference sequence). There are 14 residues in the CDR3. Trimming at V came to 7 bases and at J to 1 base, leaving 3 bases not matched to a gene.

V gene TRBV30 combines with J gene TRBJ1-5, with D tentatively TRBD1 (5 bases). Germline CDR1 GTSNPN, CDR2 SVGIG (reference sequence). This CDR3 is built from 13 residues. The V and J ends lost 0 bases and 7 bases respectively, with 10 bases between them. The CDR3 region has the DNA TGTGCCTGGAGTGTACGGGGGAGGCAGCCCCAGCATTTT. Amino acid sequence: CAWSVRGRQPQHF.

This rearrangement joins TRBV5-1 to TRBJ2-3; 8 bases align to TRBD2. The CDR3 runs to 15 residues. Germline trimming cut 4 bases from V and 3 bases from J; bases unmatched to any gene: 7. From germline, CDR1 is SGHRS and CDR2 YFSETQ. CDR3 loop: CASSAQRGSTDTQYF. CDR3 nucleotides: TGCGCCAGCAGCGCTCAGCGGGGGAGTACAGATACGCAGTATTTT.

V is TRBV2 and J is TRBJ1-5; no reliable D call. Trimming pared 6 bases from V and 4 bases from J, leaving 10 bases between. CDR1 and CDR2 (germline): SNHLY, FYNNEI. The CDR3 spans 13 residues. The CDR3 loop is CASSVEGNQPQHF. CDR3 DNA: TGTGCCAGCAGCGTCGAGGGAAATCAGCCCCAGCATTTT. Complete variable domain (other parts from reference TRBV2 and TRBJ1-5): EPEVTQTPSHQVTQMGQEVILRCVPISNHLYFYWYRQILGQKVEFLVSFYNNEISEKSEIFDDQFSVERPDGSNFTLKIRSTKLEDSAMYFCASSVEGNQPQHFGDGTRLSIL.

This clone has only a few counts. CDR3 nucleotides: TGTGCCAGCAGTGAACCGACAGGGGCCGTCTACGAGCAGTACTTC. It translates to CASSEPTGAVYEQYF. The rearrangement links TRBV6-1 to TRBJ2-7; 8 bases match TRBD1. Germline values: CDR1 MNHNS, CDR2 SASEGT. The V segment lost 2 bases and the J segment 3 bases; nucleotides outside the gene matches: 6. The CDR3 is 15 amino acids.

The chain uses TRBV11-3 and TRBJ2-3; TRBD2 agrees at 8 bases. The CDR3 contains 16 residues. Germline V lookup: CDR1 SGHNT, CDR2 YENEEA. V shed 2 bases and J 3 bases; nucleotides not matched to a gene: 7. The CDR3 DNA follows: TGTGCCAGCAGCTTATCCACCGGACTAGCAACAGATACGCAGTATTTT. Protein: CASSLSTGLATDTQYF.

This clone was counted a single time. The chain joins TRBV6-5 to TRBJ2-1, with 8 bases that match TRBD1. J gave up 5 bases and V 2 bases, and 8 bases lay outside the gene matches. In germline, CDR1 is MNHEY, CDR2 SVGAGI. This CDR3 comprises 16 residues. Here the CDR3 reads CASSYADRGRHNEQFF. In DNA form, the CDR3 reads TGTGCCAGCAGTTACGCCGACAGGGGTAGACACAATGAGCAGTTCTTC.

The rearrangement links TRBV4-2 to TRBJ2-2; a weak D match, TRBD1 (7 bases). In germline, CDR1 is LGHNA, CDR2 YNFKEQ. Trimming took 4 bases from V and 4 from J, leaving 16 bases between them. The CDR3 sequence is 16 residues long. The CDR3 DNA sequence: TGTGCCAGCAGCCCCCTGGAGGGGGCCGTCACCGGGGAGCTGTTTTTT. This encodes CASSPLEGAVTGELFF.

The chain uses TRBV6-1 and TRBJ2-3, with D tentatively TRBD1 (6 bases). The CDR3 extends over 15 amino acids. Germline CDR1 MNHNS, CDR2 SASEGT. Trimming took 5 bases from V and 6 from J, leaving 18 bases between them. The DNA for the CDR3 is TGTGCCAGCAGTCAGGGGCACCTAACATGGGATACGCAGTATTTT. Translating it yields CASSQGHLTWDTQYF.

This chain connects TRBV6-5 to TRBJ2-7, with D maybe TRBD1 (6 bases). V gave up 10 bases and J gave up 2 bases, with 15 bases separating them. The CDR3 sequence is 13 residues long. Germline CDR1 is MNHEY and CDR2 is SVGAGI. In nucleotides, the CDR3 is TGTGCCACCCAGGGACACCTGACCTACGAGCAGTACTTC. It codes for CATQGHLTYEQYF.

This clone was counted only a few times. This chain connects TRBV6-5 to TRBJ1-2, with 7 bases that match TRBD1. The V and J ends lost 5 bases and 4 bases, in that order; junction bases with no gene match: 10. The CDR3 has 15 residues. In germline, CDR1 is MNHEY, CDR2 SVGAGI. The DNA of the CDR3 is TGTGCCAGCAGTAACGTACAGGGGCCGCTCTATGGCTACACCTTC. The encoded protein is CASSNVQGPLYGYTF.

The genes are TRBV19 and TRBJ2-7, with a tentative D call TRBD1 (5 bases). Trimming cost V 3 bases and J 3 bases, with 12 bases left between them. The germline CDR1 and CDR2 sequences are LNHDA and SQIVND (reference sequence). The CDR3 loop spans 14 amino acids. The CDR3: CASSIGRANYEQYF. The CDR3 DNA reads TGTGCCAGTAGTATCGGCAGGGCCAACTACGAGCAGTACTTC. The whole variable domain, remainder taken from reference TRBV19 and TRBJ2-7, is DGGITQSPKYLFRKEGQNVTLSCEQNLNHDAMYWYRQDPGQGLRLIYYSQIVNDFQKGDIAEGYSVSREKKESFPLTVTSAQKNPTAFYLCASSIGRANYEQYFGPGTRLTVT.

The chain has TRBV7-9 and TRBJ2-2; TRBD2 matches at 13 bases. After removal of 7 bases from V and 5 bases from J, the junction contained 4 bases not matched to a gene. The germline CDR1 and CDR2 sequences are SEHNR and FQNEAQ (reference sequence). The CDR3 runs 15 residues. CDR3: CASTVGLAGTGELFF. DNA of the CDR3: TGTGCCAGCACAGTGGGACTAGCGGGAACCGGGGAGCTGTTTTTT.

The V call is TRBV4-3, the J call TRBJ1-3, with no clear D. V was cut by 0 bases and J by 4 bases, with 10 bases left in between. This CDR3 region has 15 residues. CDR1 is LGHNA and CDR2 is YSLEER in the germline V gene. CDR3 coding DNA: TGCGCCAGCAGCCAAGATCTCCGGGTGGGAAACACCATATATTTT. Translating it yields CASSQDLRVGNTIYF.

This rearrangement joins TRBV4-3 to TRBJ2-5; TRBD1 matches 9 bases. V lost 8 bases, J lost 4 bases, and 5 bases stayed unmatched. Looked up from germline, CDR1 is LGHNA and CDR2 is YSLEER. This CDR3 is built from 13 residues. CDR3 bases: TGCGCCAGCGGGACAGGGACGGGAGAGACCCAGTACTTC. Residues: CASGTGTGETQYF.

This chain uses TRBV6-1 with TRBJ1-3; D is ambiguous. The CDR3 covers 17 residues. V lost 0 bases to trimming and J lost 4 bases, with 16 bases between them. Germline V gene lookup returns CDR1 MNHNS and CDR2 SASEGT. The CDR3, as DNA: TGTGCCAGCAGTGAAGCGCTATGGTCGGGGATCGGAAACACCATATATTTT. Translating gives CASSEALWSGIGNTIYF.